This T cell receptor beta chain was identified during a study of immune evolution from preneoplasia to lung adenocarcinoma. Study-level results: Normal lung had highest clonality; later lesions appeared denser, more diverse. From normal lung to invasive adenocarcinoma, top clone frequencies appeared to decrease.

Assay: immunoSEQ multiplex PCR; the TCRdb copy retains only in-frame clones and omits some. Altogether about 14,000 clones are present, roughly 77% being singletons, with the ten largest covering 2.5% to 3%. On this clone: The target antigen is unknown.

The sequenced sample consisted of FFPE minimally invasive lung adenocarcinoma tissue. The sequence was obtained from a person aged 55 to 79 with lung adenocarcinoma.

Here the CDR3 reads CASSISLVKDTQYF. CDR3 DNA sequence: TGTGCCAGTAGTATAAGTCTTGTCAAGGATACGCAGTATTTT. V usage is TRBV19 and J usage is TRBJ2-3, with unresolved D. The V end was cut by 2 bases, the J end by 6 bases, with 12 bases between. Per germline, CDR1 LNHDA and CDR2 SQIVND (reference sequence). CDR3 size: 14 residues.